This T cell receptor (beta chain) is from a study of cytomegalovirus exposure and HLA in healthy donors. General study results and limits: Previously analyzed data showed that most TCR beta V segments were productive at a frequency of about 90% or about 30%. Most subjects' HLA-A and HLA-B alleles were reportedly predicted from TCR beta sequences. TCR beta chains numbering more than 150 were designated cytomegalovirus-associated. As immune exposure information, only CMV serostatus was available.

This clone was counted only a few times. Its antigen is currently unknown. Researchers ran the PCR with 60 Vbeta and 13 Jbeta primers. The table came from immunoSEQ multiplex PCR; TCRdb's copy has only in-frame clones and leaves some out. Here the sample spans over 100,000 clones, more than 75% being singletons. Sequencing input: PBMCs. This clonotype was sampled from a woman aged 45-60 years in good health and CMV-seropositive.

This chain's CDR3 is CATSRKPTGFNEQFF. The CDR3 nucleotides read TGTGCCACCAGCAGAAAACCGACAGGGTTCAATGAGCAGTTCTTC. The V call is TRBV15, the J call TRBJ2-1; 7 bases align to TRBD1. Germline V gene lookup returns CDR1 LNHNV and CDR2 YYDKDF (reference sequence). CDR3 length: 15 residues. The V and J ends lost 2 bases and 6 bases, in that order; junction bases with no gene match: 7.